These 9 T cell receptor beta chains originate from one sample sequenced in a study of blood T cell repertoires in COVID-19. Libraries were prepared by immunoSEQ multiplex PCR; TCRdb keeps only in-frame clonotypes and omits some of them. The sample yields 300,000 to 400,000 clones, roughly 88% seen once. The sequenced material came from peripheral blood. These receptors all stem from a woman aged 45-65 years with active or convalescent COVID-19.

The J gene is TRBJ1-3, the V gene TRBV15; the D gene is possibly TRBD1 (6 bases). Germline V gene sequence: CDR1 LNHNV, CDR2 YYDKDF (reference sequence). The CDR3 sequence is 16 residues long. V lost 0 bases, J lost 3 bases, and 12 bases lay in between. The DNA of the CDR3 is TGTGCCACCAGCAGAGATGTGACAGGCAGTGGAAACACCATATATTTT. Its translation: CATSRDVTGSGNTIYF. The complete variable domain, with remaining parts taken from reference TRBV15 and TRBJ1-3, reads DAMVIQNPRYQVTQFGKPVTLSCSQTLNHNVMYWYQQKSSQAPKLLFHYYDKDFNNEADTPDNFQSRRPNTSFCFLDIRSPGLGDTAMYLCATSRDVTGSGNTIYFGEGSWLTVV.

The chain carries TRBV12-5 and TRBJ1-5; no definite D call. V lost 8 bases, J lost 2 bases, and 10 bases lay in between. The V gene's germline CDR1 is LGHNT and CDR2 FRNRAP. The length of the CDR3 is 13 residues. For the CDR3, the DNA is TGTGCTAGTTCTAGGGAGGGCAATCAGCCCCAGCATTTT. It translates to CASSREGNQPQHF.

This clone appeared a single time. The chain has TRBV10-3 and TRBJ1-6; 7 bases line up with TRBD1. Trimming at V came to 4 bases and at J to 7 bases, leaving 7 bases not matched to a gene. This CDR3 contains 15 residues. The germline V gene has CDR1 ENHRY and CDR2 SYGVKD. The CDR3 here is CAISANRDRNSPLHF. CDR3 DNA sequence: TGTGCCATCAGTGCCAACCGGGACAGAAATTCACCCCTCCACTTT.

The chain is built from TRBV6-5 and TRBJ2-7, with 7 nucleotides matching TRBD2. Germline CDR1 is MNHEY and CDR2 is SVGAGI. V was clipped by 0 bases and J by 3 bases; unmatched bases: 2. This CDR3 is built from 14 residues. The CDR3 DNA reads TGTGCCAGCAGTTACTCGACTAGCCACTACGAGCAGTACTTC. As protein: CASSYSTSHYEQYF.

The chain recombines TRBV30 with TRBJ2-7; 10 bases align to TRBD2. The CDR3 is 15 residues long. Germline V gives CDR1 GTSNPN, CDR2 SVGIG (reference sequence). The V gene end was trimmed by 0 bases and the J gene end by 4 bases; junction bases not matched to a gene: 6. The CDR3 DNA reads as TGTGCCTGGAGTGTAATTGGACTAGCGGCGTACGAGCAGTACTTC. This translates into CAWSVIGLAAYEQYF.

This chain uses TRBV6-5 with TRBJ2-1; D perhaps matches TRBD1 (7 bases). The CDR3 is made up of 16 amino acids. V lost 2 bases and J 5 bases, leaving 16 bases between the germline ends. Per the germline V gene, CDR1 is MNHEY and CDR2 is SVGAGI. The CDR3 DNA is TGTGCCAGCAGTTACACGGACAGGAGGGGACACAATGAGCAGTTCTTC. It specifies CASSYTDRRGHNEQFF.

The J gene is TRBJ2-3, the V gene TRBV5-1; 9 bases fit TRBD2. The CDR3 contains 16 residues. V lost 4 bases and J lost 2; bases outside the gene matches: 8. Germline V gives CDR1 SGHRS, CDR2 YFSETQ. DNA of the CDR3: TGCGCCAGCAGCGGAACCGGGACTAGCATCACAGATACGCAGTATTTT. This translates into CASSGTGTSITDTQYF.

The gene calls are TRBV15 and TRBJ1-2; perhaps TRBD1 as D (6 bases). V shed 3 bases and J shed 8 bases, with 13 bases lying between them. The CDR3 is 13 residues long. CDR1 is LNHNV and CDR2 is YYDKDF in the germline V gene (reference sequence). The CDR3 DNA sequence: TGTGCCACCAGCAGCGCAGGGGTTGGAGGCTACACCTTC. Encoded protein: CATSSAGVGGYTF.

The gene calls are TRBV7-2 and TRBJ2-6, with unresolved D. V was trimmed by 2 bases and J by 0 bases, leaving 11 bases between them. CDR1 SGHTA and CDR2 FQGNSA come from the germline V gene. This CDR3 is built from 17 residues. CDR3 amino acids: CASSLIPLTSGANVLTF. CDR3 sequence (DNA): TGTGCCAGCAGCTTAATTCCACTTACCTCTGGGGCCAACGTCCTGACTTTC.